This T cell receptor (beta chain) was found in a study of vaccination and CD4 T cells after COVID-19. Study-level information: Post-COVID specimens were obtained a median 101 days after diagnosis (range 35 to 161). As control conditions, cultures were given either a CEFX pool serving as positive control, an HIV-1 Nef pool, or no peptide at all. Investigators stimulated cells with overlapping spike peptides drawn from SARS-CoV-2, HCoV-NL63, HCoV-OC43 and HCoV-229E.

This clonotype has more than one count but fewer than ten. As yet, its antigen is unknown. Sequenced with the Oncomine TCR Beta short-read assay was DNA taken from cultured CD4+ T cells. TCRdb re-called the PCR reads with MiXCR, one entry per CDR3 protein. The repertoire consists of 9,500 to 15,000 distinct CDR3 sequences, with over 30% occurring once and the leading ten covering about 22%. Treatment indicated: approximately nine-day PBMC culture with coronavirus spike peptide pools or control peptides (ViraFEST assay). Specimen: cultured CD4+ T cells from blood. This clonotype was obtained from a human donor with COVID-19.

Written as DNA, the CDR3 is TGCAGCGCCGCACAGGGGAACACCGGGGAGCTGTTTTTT. Translated: CSAAQGNTGELFF. The chain combines TRBV20-1 with TRBJ2-2, with a tentative D call TRBD1 (6 bases). The CDR3 runs 13 residues. Germline V lookup: CDR1 DFQATT, CDR2 SNEGSKA (reference sequence).